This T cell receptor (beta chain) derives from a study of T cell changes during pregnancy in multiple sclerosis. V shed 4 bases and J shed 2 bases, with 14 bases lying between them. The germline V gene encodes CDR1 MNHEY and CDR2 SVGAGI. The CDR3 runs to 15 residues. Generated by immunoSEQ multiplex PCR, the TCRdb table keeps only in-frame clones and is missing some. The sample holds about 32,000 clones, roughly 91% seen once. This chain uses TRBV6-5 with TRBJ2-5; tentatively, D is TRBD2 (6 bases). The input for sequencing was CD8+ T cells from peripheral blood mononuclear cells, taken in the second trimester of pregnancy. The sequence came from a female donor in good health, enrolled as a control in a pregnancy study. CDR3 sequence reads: CASSSRGYLQETQYF. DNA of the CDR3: TGTGCCAGCAGTTCGCGGGGTTACCTACAAGAGACCCAGTACTTC.